The rows below give T cell receptor beta chains drawn from one sample of a study of metastatic and nonmetastatic thyroid tumors. TCRdb re-clonotyped the PCR reads via MiXCR. The data hold some 45,000 clones, with about 15% observed a single time. Sequences were obtained from blood. Receptors originate from a female donor with papillary thyroid cancer or a benign thyroid nodule (not recorded which). Some clones in this sample may be carry-over from other donors' samples. The CDR3 runs from the conserved cysteine through the conserved F or W. The D gene is left open where the match is weak. A clone size is listed for some rows: how often the clone was seen (once, few, many), or a class if it is expanded.

>TRBJ2-3|NA|TRBV6-1|NA
TGTGCCAGCAGTGTAGTCTGGGGAGTCACAGATACGCAGTATTTT
CASSVVWGVTDTQYF
>TRBJ2-5|many|TRBV11-3|NA
TGTGCCAGCAGCTTAGGGGACTCTCCCCAAGAGACCCAGTACTTC
CASSLGDSPQETQYF
>TRBJ2-7|many|TRBV5-1|NA
TGCGCCAGCAGCCAATCGCGGGACTCCTACGAGCAGTACTTC
CASSQSRDSYEQYF
>TRBJ1-2|many|TRBV28|NA
TGTGCCAGCAGTTTAGTACAGGCGTATGGCTACACCTTC
CASSLVQAYGYTF
>TRBJ2-3|few|TRBV11-1|NA
TGTGCCAGCAGCTTAAGTGGGAGTGGGCCAGATACGCAGTATTTT
CASSLSGSGPDTQYF
>TRBJ1-4|NA|TRBV30|NA
TGTGCCTGGGTTCCGAAAACGTCAACTAATGAAAAACTGTTTTTT
CAWVPKTSTNEKLFF
>TRBJ1-2|many|TRBV6-1|TRBD1
TGTGCCAGCACCCCGGGACAGGGGGCGCATGGCTACACCTTC
CASTPGQGAHGYTF
>TRBJ1-6|many|TRBV9|TRBD1
TGTGCCAGCAGCGTGTCCGGGACAGGGAATTCACCCCTCCACTTT
CASSVSGTGNSPLHF
>TRBJ2-5|many|TRBV3-1|NA
TGTGCCAGCAGCCATTTAGAAGGGCTGGAGACCCAGTACTTC
CASSHLEGLETQYF
>TRBJ2-7|NA|TRBV19|TRBD2
TGTGCCAGTAGTATCCTAGCGGGGGACCTCGTACCTTACGAGCAGTACTTC
CASSILAGDLVPYEQYF
>TRBJ2-7|many|TRBV12-3/TRBV12-4|NA
TGTGCCAGCAGTTGGAACGTGGGGTCCTACGAGCAGTACTTC
CASSWNVGSYEQYF
>TRBJ2-7|many|TRBV4-1|NA
TGCGCCAGCAGCCAAGGACTACCCTACGAGCAGTACTTC
CASSQGLPYEQYF
>TRBJ2-1|many|TRBV20-1|TRBD2
TGCAGTGCTCTACTAGCGGGAGGGCCTTATGAGCAGTTCTTC
CSALLAGGPYEQFF
>TRBJ2-2|NA|TRBV24-1|NA
TGTGCCACCAGGTATAGCCGGGGGCGCCCCGGGGAGCTGTTTTTT
CATRYSRGRPGELFF
>TRBJ1-4|many|TRBV28|NA
TGTGCCAGCAGTTTCTCGGGGTTCTCAGCAGGGGAAAAACTGTTTTTT
CASSFSGFSAGEKLFF
>TRBJ2-5|many|TRBV29-1|NA
TGCAGCGTTGAAAGGGTGGGCCGGACCCAGTACTTC
CSVERVGRTQYF
>TRBJ2-1|medium-sized|TRBV11-1|NA
TGTGCCAGCAGCTTAGCAGGGGGGTATGGTAACAATGAGCAGTTCTTC
CASSLAGGYGNNEQFF
>TRBJ1-3|many|TRBV27|NA
TGTGCCAGCAGTTTAACTGTTGGAAACACCATATATTTT
CASSLTVGNTIYF
>TRBJ1-3|many|TRBV7-2|TRBD1
TGTGCCAGCAGCTTCGGAGGGGGCTTGGGAAACACCATATATTTT
CASSFGGGLGNTIYF
>TRBJ1-2|NA|TRBV4-1|NA
TGCGCCAGCACCCCATGGGGGGGGGACTATGGCTACACCTTC
CASTPWGGDYGYTF
>TRBJ2-7|once|TRBV11-2|NA
TGTTCCAGCAGCTTCGGGTTAGTCGGGTGGGGAAGCTCCTGCGAGCAGTACTTC
CSSSFGLVGWGSSCEQYF
>TRBJ2-1|many|TRBV4-1|NA
TGCGCCAGCAGCCAAGCAGGGGATGAGCAGTTCTTC
CASSQAGDEQFF
>TRBJ1-3|NA|TRBV18|NA
TGTGCCAGCTCACGAGGAAACACCATATATTTT
CASSRGNTIYF
>TRBJ2-2|NA|TRBV19|TRBD1
TGTGCCAGTAGTACCGGGACAGGGCTTTACGGGGAGCTGTTTTTT
CASSTGTGLYGELFF
>TRBJ1-2|many|TRBV10-3|NA
TGTGCCATGTCCGGACAGCTTAACTATGGCTACACCTTC
CAMSGQLNYGYTF
>TRBJ1-1|many|TRBV5-1|TRBD1
TGCGCCAGCAGCGCGGCCCTGACAGGGATGACTGAAGCTTTCTTT
CASSAALTGMTEAFF
>TRBJ2-3|medium-sized|TRBV6-1|NA
TGTGCCAGCAGCGCCTCCACGGGGCAAGTAGATACGCAGTATTTT
CASSASTGQVDTQYF
>TRBJ2-3|many|TRBV20-1|TRBD2
TGCAGTGCCCCCTGGCTAGCGGGAAACGCAGATACGCAGTATTTT
CSAPWLAGNADTQYF
>TRBJ1-6|NA|TRBV20-1|TRBD1
TGCAGTGCTAGAGACGGGGACAGTACGGTGAATTCACCCCTCCACTTT
CSARDGDSTVNSPLHF
>TRBJ1-2|once|TRBV4-1|NA
TGCGCCAGCAGCCAAGCAGGGTATGGCTACACCTTC
CASSQAGYGYTF
>TRBJ1-2|many|TRBV7-9|NA
TGTGCCAGCAGCCTCACGACTTATGGCTACACCTTC
CASSLTTYGYTF
>TRBJ2-7|NA|TRBV7-2|NA
TGTGCCAGCAGCCCCGCACGGGGGACGTACGAGCAGTACTTC
CASSPARGTYEQYF
>TRBJ1-6|NA|TRBV20-1|NA
TGCAGTGCTAGAGCAACGGGGGGCATTAGTAATTCACCCCTCCACTTT
CSARATGGISNSPLHF
>TRBJ2-5|many|TRBV7-7|NA
TGTGCCAGCAGCTTAGCACATGAAGAGACCCAGTACTTC
CASSLAHEETQYF
>TRBJ2-5|many|TRBV9|NA
TGTGCCAGCAGCGTAGACAGCGGGCCGGGGGAAGAGACCCAGTACTTC
CASSVDSGPGEETQYF
>TRBJ2-3|many|TRBV5-4|NA
TGTGCCAGCAGCTTGGCCCAGGGGCGCACAGATACGCAGTATTTT
CASSLAQGRTDTQYF
>TRBJ1-2|many|TRBV5-5|TRBD1
TGTGCCAGCGGGAGGGACAGGCAAGGGTATGGCTACACCTTC
CASGRDRQGYGYTF
>TRBJ1-5|NA|TRBV6-2/TRBV6-3|NA
TGTGCCAGCAGTTACCTCGGGGTTCCTAATCAGCCCCAGCATTTT
CASSYLGVPNQPQHF
>TRBJ2-3|few|TRBV5-1|NA
TGCGCCAGCAGCGCCACAGATACGCAGTATTTT
CASSATDTQYF
>TRBJ2-7|many|TRBV18|NA
TGTGCCAGCTCACCACTGAAAAGCGGCCACGAGCAGTACTTC
CASSPLKSGHEQYF
>TRBJ1-2|NA|TRBV24-1|NA
TGTGCCACCAGTGATTTCAGGGGTGACGGCTACACCTTC
CATSDFRGDGYTF
>TRBJ2-7|many|TRBV5-4|TRBD2
TGTGCCAGCAGCTTGGCCCCGACTAGCGGGATAACCCTCTACGAGCAGTACTTC
CASSLAPTSGITLYEQYF
>TRBJ2-1|many|TRBV6-5|NA
TGTGCCAGCAGTTACTCGAATGGTGTTGAGCAGTTCTTC
CASSYSNGVEQFF
>TRBJ1-1|many|TRBV4-1|NA
TGCGCCAGCAGCCAAGAGGGGACAACCACCGAAGCTTTCTTT
CASSQEGTTTEAFF
>TRBJ1-2|NA|TRBV6-1|NA
TGTGCCAGCAGTCAGGTCGACTATGGCTACACCTTC
CASSQVDYGYTF
>TRBJ2-2|many|TRBV4-2|NA
TGTGCCAGCAGCCAAATTTGGGACCCTAAGAAATTAAACACCGGGGAGCTGTTTTTT
CASSQIWDPKKLNTGELFF
>TRBJ2-7|many|TRBV11-2|TRBD2
TGTGCCATCTCAAGCGGGAGTGGCTACGAGCAGTACTTC
CAISSGSGYEQYF
>TRBJ2-1|many|TRBV20-1|NA
TGCAGTGCCCCCCGGCGGGACAGCTCCTACAATGAGCAGTTCTTC
CSAPRRDSSYNEQFF
>TRBJ2-7|NA|TRBV6-1|NA
TGTGCCAGTACCGGGACCGGGATGTTCGAGCAGTACTTC
CASTGTGMFEQYF
>TRBJ1-1|many|TRBV15|NA
TGTGCCACCAGCAGAGACCGCGGGCGGGGCACTGAAGCTTTCTTT
CATSRDRGRGTEAFF
>TRBJ2-7|NA|TRBV7-2|TRBD1
TGTGCCAGCCAGGGACAGGGAAGCTCCTACGAGCAGTACTTC
CASQGQGSSYEQYF
>TRBJ1-2|many|TRBV20-1|NA
TGCAGTGCTAGGGCGATCAGGGACGGGTTTGATGGCTACACCTTC
CSARAIRDGFDGYTF
>TRBJ1-2|many|TRBV2|NA
TGTGCCAGCGATGTGAACAGGGCCCCTTATGGCTACACCTTC
CASDVNRAPYGYTF
>TRBJ1-1|NA|TRBV5-1|NA
TGCGCCAGCAGCCCCACTACATCGCGCACTGAAGCTTTCTTT
CASSPTTSRTEAFF
>TRBJ2-1|many|TRBV30|NA
TGTGCCTGGAGTGTTGGTAGCGGTTCCTACAATGAGCAGTTCTTC
CAWSVGSGSYNEQFF
>TRBJ2-1|few|TRBV6-4|NA
TGTGCCAGCAGTGCCGAAGGGAGCTCCTACAATGAGCAGTTCTTC
CASSAEGSSYNEQFF
>TRBJ2-2|many|TRBV2|TRBD1
TGTGCCAGCAGTACAGGGGCCGGGGAGCTGTTTTTT
CASSTGAGELFF
>TRBJ1-2|NA|TRBV9|TRBD1
TGTGCCAGCAGCGTATCTGGTACGACAGGGGGCCGCTATGGCTACACCTTC
CASSVSGTTGGRYGYTF
>TRBJ1-3|few|TRBV28|TRBD1
TGTGCCAGCAGTCGCCCCAGCGGAGGGGGCCTAAACACCATATATTTT
CASSRPSGGGLNTIYF